Detailed here is one T cell receptor (beta chain). As processed by the authors: Amplification of reference gene primers was used by the study to estimate nucleated cell counts. The protocol was immunoSEQ multiplex PCR, while the TCRdb copy is restricted to in-frame clones and leaves out a portion. V, J and clone size were drawn from that table, and D and trimming were deduced from the DNA. The sample consists of about 220,000 clones, more than 70% of them appearing once. These data come from a study of blood T cell repertoires in COVID-19. Study-level information: Material from acute and convalescent COVID-19 was sourced from the United States, Italy and Spain. Sources were T cells, B-cell-depleted T cells, or PBMCs; the material itself was cDNA or gDNA.

The CDR3 length is 13 residues. Germline V gene data show CDR1 as SGHRS and CDR2 as YFSETQ. Trimming left V 3 bases short and J 4 bases short, with 11 bases between. The sequence was collected from a human donor in a cohort sampled during active COVID-19. Material for sequencing was peripheral blood. V gene TRBV5-1 combines with J gene TRBJ2-7; no definite D call. As DNA, the CDR3 is TGCGCCAGCAGCTCATACCCTAGATACGAGCAGTACTTC. Protein product: CASSSYPRYEQYF.